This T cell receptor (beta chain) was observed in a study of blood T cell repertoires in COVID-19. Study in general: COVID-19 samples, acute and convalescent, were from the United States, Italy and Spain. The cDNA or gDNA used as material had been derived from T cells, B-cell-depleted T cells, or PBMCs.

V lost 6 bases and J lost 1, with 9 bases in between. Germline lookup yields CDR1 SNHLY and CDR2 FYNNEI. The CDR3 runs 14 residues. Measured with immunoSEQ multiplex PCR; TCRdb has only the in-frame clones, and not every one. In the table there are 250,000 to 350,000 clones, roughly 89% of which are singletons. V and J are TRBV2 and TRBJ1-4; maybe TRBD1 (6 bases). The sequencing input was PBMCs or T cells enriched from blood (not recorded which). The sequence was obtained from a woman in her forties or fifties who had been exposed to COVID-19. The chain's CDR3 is CASSSQGTNEKLFF. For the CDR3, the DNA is TGTGCCAGCAGCTCACAGGGAACTAATGAAAAACTGTTTTTT.